The following is a T cell receptor beta chain sequence with its context. Antigen specificity is unknown. These data are taken from a study of T cell repertoires in cytomegalovirus infection. Background on the study: CMV epitopes used comprised recently identified HLA-C-restricted ones and well-studied HLA-B-restricted ones. Both a matching HLA type and CMV infection were indicated by public TCR beta signatures.

V lost 6 bases, J lost 0 bases, and 18 bases lay in between. The CDR3 has 16 amino acids. Study conclusions and caveats: Ex vivo responses were dominated by HLA-C-restricted CMV-specific TCR beta clonotypes.

TCRdb called the reads again in MiXCR, with one record for every CDR3 protein. Counted here are approximately 270,000 distinct CDR3 sequences, 20% to 25% occurring once; the ten biggest clones make up roughly a fifth. The input for sequencing was cultured PBMCs, taken from culture after CMV antigen stimulation. The chain uses TRBV12-3 or TRBV12-4 and TRBJ2-7; D unresolved. This TCR derives from a human donor in good health (CMV status not recorded). Some clones in this sample may be carry-over from other donors' samples. CDR3 loop: CASSKSPPRSSYEQYF. The CDR3 bases are TGTGCCAGCAGCAAGAGTCCCCCCAGATCCTCCTACGAGCAGTACTTC.